The next 13 T cell receptor beta chains were all read from a single sample in a study of T cell changes during pregnancy in multiple sclerosis. Clones were read by immunoSEQ multiplex PCR, and TCRdb kept only the in-frame ones, dropping some. The table records 120,000 or so clones, 85% to 95% of them present only once. Specimen: peripheral blood, collected before pregnancy. The receptors were sampled from a female donor with multiple sclerosis, enrolled in a pregnancy study.

The CDR3 DNA reads as TGCGCCAGCAGCCAGGACTACAATGAGCAGTTCTTC. This gives the protein CASSQDYNEQFF. This sequence joins TRBV5-1 and TRBJ2-1; D not resolved. V gave up 4 bases and J gave up 3 bases, with 5 bases separating them. The germline V gene has CDR1 SGHRS and CDR2 YFSETQ. The CDR3 is 12 residues long.

Points on this clone: A junction boundary mismatches the germline segment, possibly from a read error. The V and J genes are TRBV30 and TRBJ2-1; 13 bases are shared with TRBD2. Germline V gene lookup returns CDR1 GTSNPN and CDR2 SVGIG (reference sequence). The CDR3 has 17 amino acids. The CDR3, as DNA: TGTGCCTGCAGTGCCGGGACGGGACTAGCGGGGCATAATGAGCAGTTCTTC. Its protein is CACSAGTGLAGHNEQFF.

The rearrangement uses TRBV9 and TRBJ1-2; the D is unclear. Germline CDR1 SGDLS, CDR2 YYNGEE. This CDR3 contains 14 residues. Trimming took off 0 bases at V and 4 bases at J, with 10 bases between the two ends. This CDR3 is CASSVGQFPYGYTF. CDR3 sequence (DNA): TGTGCCAGCAGCGTAGGTCAGTTCCCCTATGGCTACACCTTC.

This rearrangement joins TRBV6-4 to TRBJ1-1; D unresolved. The CDR3 sequence is 12 residues long. With 7 bases removed from V and 5 bases from J, the gap between germline ends came to 11 bases. Germline V lookup: CDR1 MRHNA, CDR2 SNTAGT. CDR3 protein: CASNPGGTEAFF. CDR3 nucleotide sequence: TGTGCCAGCAACCCGGGAGGGACTGAAGCTTTCTTT.

V is TRBV19 and J is TRBJ2-1; no reliable D call. The CDR3 runs 13 residues. V was shortened by 7 bases and J by 0 bases, with 7 bases between the two germline ends. Germline values: CDR1 LNHDA, CDR2 SQIVND (reference sequence). The CDR3 sequence: CASTWSSYNEQFF. CDR3 DNA: TGTGCCAGTACTTGGAGCTCCTACAATGAGCAGTTCTTC.

The V and J genes are TRBV28 and TRBJ1-2; TRBD1 matches at 9 bases. The CDR3 has 13 amino acids. Trimming removed 6 bases from V and 2 bases from J; junction bases left unmatched: 1. The germline V gene has CDR1 MDHEN and CDR2 SYDVKM. The CDR3 coding sequence is TGTGCCAGCAGAGGACAGGGGAACTATGGCTACACCTTC. Translated: CASRGQGNYGYTF.

Of note for this clone: At one boundary the junction diverges from the germline segment, which might be a read error. The chain recombines TRBV2 with TRBJ2-2, with unresolved D. This CDR3 contains 15 residues. Germline CDR1 and CDR2: SNHLY and FYNNEI. The CDR3, as DNA: TGTGCCAGCAGTCAAGCGCACGCGAGGACCGGGGAGCTGTTTTTT. Translation gives CASSQAHARTGELFF.

This clone appeared a single time. The rearrangement links TRBV7-9 to TRBJ1-1; perhaps TRBD1 as D (5 bases). The V gene lost 4 bases and the J gene lost 3 bases, with 9 bases spanning the gap. Germline assignment: CDR1 SEHNR and CDR2 FQNEAQ (reference sequence). The CDR3 is 13 amino acids. CDR3 sequence: CASSYRDYTEAFF. For the CDR3, the DNA is TGTGCCAGCAGCTACCGGGACTACACTGAAGCTTTCTTT.

This clone has a handful of counts. The V and J genes are TRBV6-5 and TRBJ2-7; possible D gene TRBD1, 6 bases. Germline-derived CDR1 and CDR2 are MNHEY and SVGAGI. Trimming left V 0 bases short and J 3 bases short, with 15 bases between. The CDR3 sequence is 16 residues long. CDR3 bases: TGTGCCAGCAGTTACTCGAGGGGGTCTATGGGCTACGAGCAGTACTTC. Amino acid sequence: CASSYSRGSMGYEQYF.

V and J are TRBV2 and TRBJ2-1, with 8 positions matching TRBD1. There are 14 residues in the CDR3. J lost 6 bases, V lost 3 bases, and 4 bases had no gene match. The germline gives CDR1 SNHLY, CDR2 FYNNEI. The CDR3: CASSEDRVGNEQFF. In DNA form, the CDR3 reads TGTGCCAGCAGTGAGGACAGGGTCGGCAATGAGCAGTTCTTC. Drawing the rest from reference TRBV2 and TRBJ2-1, the complete variable domain is EPEVTQTPSHQVTQMGQEVILRCVPISNHLYFYWYRQILGQKVEFLVSFYNNEISEKSEIFDDQFSVERPDGSNFTLKIRSTKLEDSAMYFCASSEDRVGNEQFFGPGTRLTVL.

CDR3 sequence: CASSQAGTGGAGANVLTF. CDR3 DNA: TGCGCCAGCAGCCAGGCCGGGACAGGGGGCGCTGGGGCCAACGTCCTGACTTTC. The chain links TRBV5-1 to TRBJ2-6, with 12 bases identical to TRBD1. Trimming at V came to 4 bases and at J to 2 bases, leaving 7 bases not matched to a gene. There are 18 residues in the CDR3. From germline, CDR1 is SGHRS and CDR2 YFSETQ. Using reference TRBV5-1 and TRBJ2-6 for the parts outside the CDR3, the full variable domain is KAGVTQTPRYLIKTRGQQVTLSCSPISGHRSVSWYQQTPGQGLQFLFEYFSETQRNKGNFPGRFSGRQFSNSRSEMNVSTLELGDSALYLCASSQAGTGGAGANVLTFGAGSRLTVL.

The J gene is TRBJ2-7, the V gene TRBV27; 13 bases fit TRBD2. The length of the CDR3 is 15 residues. Germline V gene sequence: CDR1 MNHEY, CDR2 SMNVEV (reference sequence). Trimming cost V 5 bases and J 3 bases; bases outside gene matches: 4. DNA for the CDR3: TGTGCCAGCAGTGAACTAGCGGGGGGGCTCTACGAGCAGTACTTC. Protein product: CASSELAGGLYEQYF.

V is TRBV28 and J is TRBJ1-5; 10 bases map to TRBD1. CDR3 length equals 15 residues. V shed 6 bases, J shed 2 bases, and the junction held 4 bases outside the gene matches. The germline V gene has CDR1 MDHEN and CDR2 SYDVKM. The CDR3 DNA reads TGTGCCAGCAGCCCCGGACAGGGGGGCAATCAGCCCCAGCATTTT. This translates into CASSPGQGGNQPQHF. Variable domain in full (rest from reference TRBV28 and TRBJ1-5): DVKVTQSSRYLVKRTGEKVFLECVQDMDHENMFWYRQDPGLGLRLIYFSYDVKMKEKGDIPEGYSVSREKKERFSLILESASTNQTSMYLCASSPGQGGNQPQHFGDGTRLSIL.